A selection of T cell receptor beta chains follows, all from one sample in a study of shared clonotypes between healthy human individuals. Clones were sequenced by immunoSEQ multiplex PCR, and TCRdb holds only the in-frame ones, with some missing. Here the sample spans more than 2 million clones, 90% to 95% being singletons. The sequenced sample consisted of naive CD4+ T cells sorted from blood. These receptors were taken from a man aged 18 to 30 in good health. The CDR3 runs from the conserved cysteine through the conserved F or W. A D gene is named only where the DNA matches it firmly. Part of the rows lack a size; the others show once, few, many or a class for expanded clones.

>TRBV30|TRBJ2-5|.|.
TGTGCCTGGGGACATCCATTCGCGGAGACCCAGTACTTC
CAWGHPFAETQYF
>TRBV7-8|TRBJ2-5|.|.
TGTGCCAGCAGCTTAGATAGGCTTGAGACCCAGTACTTC
CASSLDRLETQYF
>TRBV7-9|TRBJ2-1|.|TRBD1
TGTGCCAGCAGCTTTTCAGGGGGCATCAATGAGCAGTTCTTC
CASSFSGGINEQFF
>TRBV19|TRBJ2-7|once|.
TGTGCCAGTAGTACCGAGGGAATGAGGGGGTCGGACGAGCAGTACTTC
CASSTEGMRGSDEQYF
>TRBV30|TRBJ2-7|.|.
TGTGCCTGGAGTACCCCCGGGACACTCATCTACGAGCAGTACTTC
CAWSTPGTLIYEQYF
>TRBV5-8|TRBJ2-4|.|.
TGTGCCAGCTCCGAAACCGATGGGGTAGGGACCAAAAACATTCAGTACTTC
CASSETDGVGTKNIQYF
>TRBV18|TRBJ1-1|.|.
TGTGCCAGCTCACCCCCCCAGGGTGCGTTCACTGAAGCTTTCTTT
CASSPPQGAFTEAFF
>TRBV7-8|TRBJ2-7|.|.
TGTGCCAGCAGCCCTCACTCGACTCCCGTCGAGCAGTACTTC
CASSPHSTPVEQYF
>TRBV5-4|TRBJ2-7|.|TRBD1
TGTGCCAGCAAGACCCCGGGACAGGGCTTCCACGAGCAGTACTTC
CASKTPGQGFHEQYF
>TRBV27|TRBJ1-2|.|.
TGTGCCAGCAGTTTAAGATCTAACTATGGCTACACCTTC
CASSLRSNYGYTF
>TRBV9|TRBJ2-7|.|.
TGTGCCAGCAGCGAAGCCCCGGGGCCGAGCTCCTACGAGCAGTACTTC
CASSEAPGPSSYEQYF
>TRBV5-1|TRBJ2-7|.|TRBD1
TGCGCCAGCAGCTCCCAGGGGGCCAACGAGCAGTACTTC
CASSSQGANEQYF
>TRBV19|TRBJ2-7|.|.
TGTGCCAGTAGTATCCTACATGGGGAGCAGTACTTC
CASSILHGEQYF
>TRBV10-3|TRBJ2-7|.|.
TGTGCCATCAGTGTTCGGCGGCGGGATTCGAACGAGCAGTACTTC
CAISVRRRDSNEQYF
>TRBV21-1|TRBJ1-4|.|.
TGTGCCAGCGTTCAGGGACGAGAAAAACTGTTTTTT
CASVQGREKLFF
>TRBV28|TRBJ2-7|once|.
TGTGCCAGCGGACGACTCGATTCGTCTTTCCTCCACGAGCAGTACTTC
CASGRLDSSFLHEQYF
>TRBV30|TRBJ1-1|.|.
TGTGCCTGCTGGCCGCGGAACACTGAAGCTTTCTTT
CACWPRNTEAFF
>TRBV19|TRBJ1-5|.|.
TGTGCCAGTGGCGGGGGGCAGCCCCAGCATTTT
CASGGGQPQHF
>TRBV2|TRBJ2-7|.|TRBD1
TGTGCCAGCAGCCCGGACAGGGTAGGTCTCGAGCAGTACTTC
CASSPDRVGLEQYF
>TRBV10-3|TRBJ2-1|.|TRBD1
TGTGCCATCAGTTCCGGGACAGCCTCCTACAATGAGCAGTTCTTC
CAISSGTASYNEQFF
>TRBV7-7|TRBJ2-2|.|TRBD1
TGTGCTAGCAGACCTGGGACAGTCGGGGAGCTGTTTTTT
CASRPGTVGELFF
>TRBV20-1|TRBJ2-5|.|.
TGCAGTGTTAGCCGTCAGGAGACCCAGTACTTC
CSVSRQETQYF
>TRBV5-1|TRBJ2-1|.|TRBD2
TGCGCCAGCAGCTCGGGACTAGCCTACAATGAGCAGTTCTTC
CASSSGLAYNEQFF
>TRBV14|TRBJ1-3|.|.
TGTGCCAGCAGCCAAGTACAGGGCCTTGCTCCTGGAAACACCATATATTTT
CASSQVQGLAPGNTIYF